The 27 T cell receptor beta chains in this list originate from one sample, sequenced in a study of Tregs in tolerant kidney transplant recipients. Sequencing used immunoSEQ multiplex PCR; TCRdb keeps in-frame clones, though not all of them. Among 110,000 or so clones listed, roughly 90% were seen once. The source was CD4+ T cells from blood, collected before the transplant. The source of these receptors is a human donor who received a combined kidney and bone marrow transplant.

The CDR3 DNA sequence: TGTGCCAGCAGCCGCCGAACAGGGGGCAAGGGGGAGCTGTTTTTT. It translates to CASSRRTGGKGELFF. The chain recombines TRBV5-8 with TRBJ2-2, with TRBD1 matching over 9 bases. This CDR3 has 15 amino acids. Germline V lookup: CDR1 SGHTS, CDR2 YDEGEE. With 4 bases clipped from V and 8 bases from J, the junction kept 9 bases outside the gene matches.

The rearrangement joins TRBV2 to TRBJ1-2, with D possibly TRBD1 on 5 matching bases. V lost 6 bases to trimming and J lost 8 bases, with 13 bases between them. The CDR3 loop spans 12 amino acids. Germline V lookup: CDR1 SNHLY, CDR2 FYNNEI. CDR3 residues: CASSDDSAGYTF. The CDR3 bases are TGTGCCAGCAGCGATGACAGCGCGGGCTACACCTTC.

This sequence joins TRBV27 and TRBJ1-2; 7 bases are a match to TRBD1. Germline V gives CDR1 MNHEY, CDR2 SMNVEV (reference sequence). The CDR3 sequence is 14 residues long. Trimming removed 0 bases from V and 4 bases from J; junction bases left unmatched: 2. The CDR3, as DNA: TGTGCCAGCAGTTTATCGGGACAGCCCTATGGCTACACCTTC. Protein: CASSLSGQPYGYTF.

This clone was seen just once. This CDR3 fails to terminate in the conserved phenylalanine or tryptophan, so it likely reflects a read error. It is unclear where the CDR3 begins or ends on the DNA, so no DNA is shown, and the CDR3 is as TCRdb lists it. The genes are TRBV7-2 and TRBJ1-2; TRBD1, as called in the table, went unchecked against the DNA. The germline V gene has CDR1 SGHTA and CDR2 FQGNSA. The CDR3 is 13 residues long, counting both termini. CDR3 amino acids: CASSYQGGRDQTV.

This chain connects TRBV30 to TRBJ2-2; TRBD2 aligns across 7 bases. Germline V gene data show CDR1 as GTSNPN and CDR2 as SVGIG (reference sequence). CDR3 size: 14 residues. The V and J ends lost 3 bases and 4 bases, in that order; junction bases with no gene match: 5. The CDR3: CAWRSGGGTGELFF. Written as DNA, the CDR3 is TGTGCCTGGAGGTCGGGGGGAGGCACCGGGGAGCTGTTTTTT.

As DNA, the CDR3 is TGTGCCAGCAGCGTAGTAGGAGCGGCTTACAATGAGCAGTTCTTC. Its translation: CASSVVGAAYNEQFF. The chain recombines TRBV9 with TRBJ2-1, with a possible D match to TRBD2 (5 bases). Trimming took 0 bases from V and 4 from J, leaving 11 bases between them. The CDR3 is 15 residues long. CDR1 and CDR2 (germline): SGDLS, YYNGEE.

The chain carries TRBV7-2 and TRBJ2-7; 9 bases are a match to TRBD2. J lost 3 bases, V lost 1 base, and 4 bases had no gene match. This CDR3 spans 15 amino acids. Germline CDR1 reads SGHTA; CDR2 reads FQGNSA. CDR3 nucleotides: TGTGCCAGCAGCTTAGGGGCGGGAGGGGGCTACGAGCAGTACTTC. It codes for CASSLGAGGGYEQYF. Full variable domain (rest looked up from reference TRBV7-2 and TRBJ2-7): GAGVSQSPSNKVTEKGKDVELRCDPISGHTALYWYRQSLGQGLEFLIYFQGNSAPDKSGLPSDRFSAERTGGSVSTLTIQRTQQEDSAVYLCASSLGAGGGYEQYFGPGTRLTVT.

The chain employs TRBV6-6 and TRBJ1-1; D is unresolved. The CDR3 loop spans 13 amino acids. V shed 3 bases and J shed 1 base, with 6 bases lying between them. Germline V gene lookup returns CDR1 MNHNY and CDR2 SVGAGI (reference sequence). The CDR3 is CASSYGPNTEAFF. The CDR3 nucleotides read TGTGCCAGCAGTTATGGGCCGAACACTGAAGCTTTCTTT.

The V gene is TRBV19, the J gene TRBJ1-4; D remains unclear. The CDR3 consists of 16 residues. Germline assignment: CDR1 LNHDA and CDR2 SQIVND (reference sequence). Trimming left V 4 bases short and J 7 bases short, with 19 bases between. CDR3: CASSSHYEGCGEKLFF. CDR3 sequence (DNA): TGTGCCAGTAGTAGCCATTACGAGGGCTGTGGTGAAAAACTGTTTTTT.

The gene calls are TRBV28 and TRBJ2-7; D may be TRBD1 (5 bases). The V gene lost 5 bases and the J gene lost 4 bases, with 15 bases spanning the gap. This CDR3 region has 14 residues. The germline V gene has CDR1 MDHEN and CDR2 SYDVKM. CDR3 sequence: CASSPPAGWYEQYF. The CDR3 region has the DNA TGTGCCAGCAGTCCCCCGGCAGGGTGGTACGAGCAGTACTTC.

For this clone: At the DNA level, this CDR3 is encoded by other sequences in the same sample as well. V is TRBV11-2 and J is TRBJ1-2; D is undetermined. V was shortened by 3 bases and J by 2 bases, with 7 bases between the two germline ends. CDR1 and CDR2 (germline): SGHAT, FQNNGV. The CDR3 has 13 residues. CDR3 nucleotides: TGTGCCAGCAGCTTGGGCCAAAACTATGGCTACACCTTC. This translates into CASSLGQNYGYTF.

This chain links TRBV29-1 with TRBJ2-1; tentatively, D is TRBD1 (5 bases). V was cut by 4 bases and J by 2 bases, with 18 bases left in between. The CDR3 contains 16 residues. In germline, CDR1 is SQVTM, CDR2 ANQGSEA. The CDR3 here is CSVGWGHYLAYNEQFF. The CDR3 bases are TGCAGCGTTGGATGGGGCCATTACTTAGCCTACAATGAGCAGTTCTTC.

The table lists this clone with a few counts. The V call is TRBV2, the J call TRBJ1-2; D perhaps matches TRBD1 (6 bases). The CDR3 covers 14 residues. V was clipped by 6 bases and J by 8 bases, with 19 bases between them. CDR1 is SNHLY, CDR2 FYNNEI, per germline. The CDR3 protein is CASRDPGHRWGYTF. The CDR3 DNA sequence: TGTGCCAGCAGGGACCCGGGACACCGTTGGGGCTACACCTTC.

The CDR3 spells CASSLGTSGTGANVLTF. The CDR3 nucleotides read TGTGCCAGCTCCCTTGGGACTAGCGGGACTGGGGCCAACGTCCTGACTTTC. This chain links TRBV18 with TRBJ2-6; 13 nucleotides agree with TRBD2. The trim removed 6 bases at V and 2 bases at J, leaving 4 bases unmatched. Germline CDR1 is KGHSH and CDR2 is LQKENI. CDR3 length: 17 residues.

The chain links TRBV7-2 to TRBJ2-5, with TRBD2 as a possible D gene (7 bases). The CDR3 loop spans 13 amino acids. Trimming pared 2 bases from V and 9 bases from J, leaving 13 bases between. Germline CDR1 is SGHTA and CDR2 is FQGNSA. The chain's CDR3 is CASSLNREGAQYF. The CDR3 DNA follows: TGTGCCAGCAGCTTAAACAGGGAGGGGGCCCAGTACTTC.

This clone came up a few times. This chain links TRBV7-9 with TRBJ2-1, with TRBD2 matching 7 bases. Looked up from germline, CDR1 is SEHNR and CDR2 is FQNEAQ (reference sequence). The CDR3 loop spans 17 amino acids. J was trimmed by 4 bases and V by 1 base; bases with no gene match: 10. CDR3: CASSLGLGLAAYNEQFF. In nucleotides, the CDR3 is TGTGCCAGCAGCTTAGGGTTAGGGCTAGCGGCTTACAATGAGCAGTTCTTC.

The gene calls are TRBV10-1 and TRBJ1-5; the match to TRBD1 covers 10 bases. CDR1 is WNHNN and CDR2 is SYGVQD in the germline V gene (reference sequence). The CDR3 spans 17 residues. V gave up 3 bases and J gave up 4 bases; unmatched junction bases: 9. The CDR3 DNA follows: TGCGCCAGCAGTGACTCTCGACCGGGACAGGGGAATCAGCCCCAGCATTTT. Translated: CASSDSRPGQGNQPQHF.

V gene TRBV2 combines with J gene TRBJ2-2, with a possible D match to TRBD2 (6 bases). The V gene's germline CDR1 is SNHLY and CDR2 FYNNEI. The CDR3 totals 13 residues. V was shortened by 6 bases and J by 5 bases, with 10 bases between the two germline ends. This CDR3 reads CASSDGLTGELFF. The CDR3, as DNA: TGTGCCAGCAGCGACGGACTAACCGGGGAGCTGTTTTTT.

V usage is TRBV5-1 and J usage is TRBJ2-5; 7 positions agree with TRBD2. Germline V lookup: CDR1 SGHRS, CDR2 YFSETQ. The CDR3 runs to 16 residues. With V trimmed by 4 bases and J by 0 bases, 9 bases remained unmatched. The CDR3: CASSPRGVGYQETQYF. In DNA form, the CDR3 reads TGCGCCAGCAGCCCCCGGGGGGTGGGGTACCAAGAGACCCAGTACTTC.

The chain employs TRBV4-1 and TRBJ2-7; 14 bases align to TRBD2. Germline lookup yields CDR1 MGHRA and CDR2 YSYEKL. This CDR3 spans 15 amino acids. Losses at the gene ends were 5 bases for V and 2 bases for J; bases not matched to a gene: 2. CDR3 amino acids: CASSRGLAGAYEQYF. CDR3 sequence (DNA): TGCGCCAGCAGCAGGGGACTAGCGGGAGCCTACGAGCAGTACTTC.

The rearrangement links TRBV2 to TRBJ1-3; D might be TRBD1 (6 bases). V was pared by 3 bases and J by 3 bases, with 18 bases between. The CDR3 contains 17 residues. Germline V CDR1 and CDR2: SNHLY, FYNNEI. The DNA for the CDR3 is TGTGCCAGCAGTGACCTGAGGGGGGGCGTGAGTGGAAACACCATATATTTT. This codes for CASSDLRGGVSGNTIYF.

The gene calls are TRBV6-5 and TRBJ2-2, with 8 bases aligning to TRBD2. CDR3 size: 13 residues. CDR1 and CDR2 (germline): MNHEY, SVGAGI. V was pared by 6 bases and J by 7 bases, with 4 bases of the junction left unmatched. CDR3 sequence (DNA): TGTGCCAGCAGGTCGAGCGGGGGCGGGGAGCTGTTTTTT. This gives the protein CASRSSGGGELFF.

The rearrangement joins TRBV28 to TRBJ2-5; no firm D call. Trimming removed 3 bases from V and 7 bases from J, with 15 bases in between. The length of the CDR3 is 14 residues. Germline assignment: CDR1 MDHEN and CDR2 SYDVKM. The CDR3 sequence is CASSFLAGLGTQYF. The CDR3, as DNA: TGTGCCAGCAGTTTCTTGGCAGGCCTCGGGACCCAGTACTTC.

J is TRBJ2-3 and V is TRBV10-2, with a weak D call TRBD2 (5 bases). The CDR3 length is 17 residues. Per germline, CDR1 WSHSY and CDR2 SAAADI. V was cut by 0 bases and J by 1 base, with 14 bases left in between. CDR3 DNA: TGCGCCAGCAGTGAGTCGCGGGCGGTACTAGGCACAGATACGCAGTATTTT. Its protein is CASSESRAVLGTDTQYF.

J is TRBJ2-1 and V is TRBV11-3; D call uncertain. The V end was cut by 3 bases, the J end by 2 bases, with 5 bases between. The CDR3 is 13 residues long. Per germline, CDR1 SGHNT and CDR2 YENEEA. CDR3 amino acids: CASSFGPYNEQFF. CDR3 DNA sequence: TGTGCCAGCAGCTTTGGCCCCTACAATGAGCAGTTCTTC.

The V gene is TRBV19, the J gene TRBJ1-2, with a tentative D call TRBD1 (5 bases). Looked up from germline, CDR1 is LNHDA and CDR2 is SQIVND (reference sequence). The CDR3 is 13 residues long. Trimming stripped 10 bases from V and 3 bases from J, with 15 bases between. CDR3 protein: CATRGTADYGYTF. DNA for the CDR3: TGTGCCACCCGGGGGACGGCCGACTATGGCTACACCTTC.

The V gene is TRBV6-1, the J gene TRBJ1-2; no definite D call. The ends were cut back, 0 bases at V and 8 bases at J, with 10 bases in the middle. The CDR3 runs to 13 residues. Germline V gene sequence: CDR1 MNHNS, CDR2 SASEGT. CDR3 nucleotide sequence: TGTGCCAGCAGTGAAGCCCCTATCGGGGGCTACACCTTC. Translated, it gives CASSEAPIGGYTF.